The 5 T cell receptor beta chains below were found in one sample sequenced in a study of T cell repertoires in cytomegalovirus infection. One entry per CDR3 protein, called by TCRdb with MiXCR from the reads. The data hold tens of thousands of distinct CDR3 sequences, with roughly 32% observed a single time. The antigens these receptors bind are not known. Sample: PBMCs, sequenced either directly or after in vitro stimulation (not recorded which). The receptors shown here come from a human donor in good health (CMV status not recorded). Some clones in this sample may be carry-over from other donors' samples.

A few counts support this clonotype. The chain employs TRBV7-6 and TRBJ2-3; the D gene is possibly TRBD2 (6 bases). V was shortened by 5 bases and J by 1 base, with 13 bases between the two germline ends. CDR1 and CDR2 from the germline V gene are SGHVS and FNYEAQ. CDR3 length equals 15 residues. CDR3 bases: TGTGCCAGCAGCCTCGGGGGAGGTGGCACAGATACGCAGTATTTT. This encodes CASSLGGGGTDTQYF.

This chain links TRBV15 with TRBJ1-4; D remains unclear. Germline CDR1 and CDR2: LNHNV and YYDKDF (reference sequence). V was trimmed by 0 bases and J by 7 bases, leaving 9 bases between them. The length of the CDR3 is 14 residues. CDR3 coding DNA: TGTGCCACCAGCAGAGATCCCCAGAGTGAAAAACTGTTTTTT. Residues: CATSRDPQSEKLFF.

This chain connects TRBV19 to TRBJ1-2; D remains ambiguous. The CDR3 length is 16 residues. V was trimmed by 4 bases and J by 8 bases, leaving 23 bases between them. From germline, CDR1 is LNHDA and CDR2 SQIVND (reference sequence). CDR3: CASSRDFYGTRVGYTF. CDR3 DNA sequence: TGTGCCAGTAGTAGAGACTTTTACGGCACCCGAGTAGGCTACACCTTC.

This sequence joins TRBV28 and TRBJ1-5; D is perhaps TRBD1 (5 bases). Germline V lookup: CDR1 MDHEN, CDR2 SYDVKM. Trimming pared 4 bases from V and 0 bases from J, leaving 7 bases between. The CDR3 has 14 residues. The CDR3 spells CASSSDISNQPQHF. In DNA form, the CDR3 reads TGTGCCAGCAGTTCGGACATTAGCAATCAGCCCCAGCATTTT.

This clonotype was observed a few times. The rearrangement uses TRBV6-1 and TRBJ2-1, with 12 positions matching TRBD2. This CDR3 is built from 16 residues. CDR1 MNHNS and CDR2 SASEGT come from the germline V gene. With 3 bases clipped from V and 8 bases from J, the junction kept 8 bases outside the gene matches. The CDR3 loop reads CASSDPSGGEVDEQFF. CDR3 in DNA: TGTGCCAGCAGTGATCCTAGCGGGGGGGAGGTCGATGAGCAGTTCTTC.